The source of this TCR beta chain is a study of beta chain features in type 1 diabetes. Findings of the study overall: A moderate, significant TCRB CDR3 shortening appeared in type 1 diabetes across four CD4+ subsets.

This clone turned up a few times. Its antigen is undetermined. This CDR3 has 12 amino acids. CDR1 is LGHNA and CDR2 is YSLEER in the germline V gene. V lost 0 bases to trimming and J lost 8 bases, with 7 bases between them. As every portion of the isolated RNA was reverse transcribed, the sequencing read expressed TCRB transcripts. The assay was immunoSEQ multiplex PCR, and TCRdb's table has in-frame clones only and misses some. The sample carries fewer than 350,000 clones, around 16% recorded once. This chain uses TRBV4-3 with TRBJ1-2, with unresolved D. Sample: naive CD4+ T cells from blood. The sequence was collected from a man aged 18 to 30 with type 1 diabetes. The CDR3, as DNA: TGCGCCAGCAGCCAAGAGAGGCGGGGCTACACCTTC. Protein: CASSQERRGYTF.